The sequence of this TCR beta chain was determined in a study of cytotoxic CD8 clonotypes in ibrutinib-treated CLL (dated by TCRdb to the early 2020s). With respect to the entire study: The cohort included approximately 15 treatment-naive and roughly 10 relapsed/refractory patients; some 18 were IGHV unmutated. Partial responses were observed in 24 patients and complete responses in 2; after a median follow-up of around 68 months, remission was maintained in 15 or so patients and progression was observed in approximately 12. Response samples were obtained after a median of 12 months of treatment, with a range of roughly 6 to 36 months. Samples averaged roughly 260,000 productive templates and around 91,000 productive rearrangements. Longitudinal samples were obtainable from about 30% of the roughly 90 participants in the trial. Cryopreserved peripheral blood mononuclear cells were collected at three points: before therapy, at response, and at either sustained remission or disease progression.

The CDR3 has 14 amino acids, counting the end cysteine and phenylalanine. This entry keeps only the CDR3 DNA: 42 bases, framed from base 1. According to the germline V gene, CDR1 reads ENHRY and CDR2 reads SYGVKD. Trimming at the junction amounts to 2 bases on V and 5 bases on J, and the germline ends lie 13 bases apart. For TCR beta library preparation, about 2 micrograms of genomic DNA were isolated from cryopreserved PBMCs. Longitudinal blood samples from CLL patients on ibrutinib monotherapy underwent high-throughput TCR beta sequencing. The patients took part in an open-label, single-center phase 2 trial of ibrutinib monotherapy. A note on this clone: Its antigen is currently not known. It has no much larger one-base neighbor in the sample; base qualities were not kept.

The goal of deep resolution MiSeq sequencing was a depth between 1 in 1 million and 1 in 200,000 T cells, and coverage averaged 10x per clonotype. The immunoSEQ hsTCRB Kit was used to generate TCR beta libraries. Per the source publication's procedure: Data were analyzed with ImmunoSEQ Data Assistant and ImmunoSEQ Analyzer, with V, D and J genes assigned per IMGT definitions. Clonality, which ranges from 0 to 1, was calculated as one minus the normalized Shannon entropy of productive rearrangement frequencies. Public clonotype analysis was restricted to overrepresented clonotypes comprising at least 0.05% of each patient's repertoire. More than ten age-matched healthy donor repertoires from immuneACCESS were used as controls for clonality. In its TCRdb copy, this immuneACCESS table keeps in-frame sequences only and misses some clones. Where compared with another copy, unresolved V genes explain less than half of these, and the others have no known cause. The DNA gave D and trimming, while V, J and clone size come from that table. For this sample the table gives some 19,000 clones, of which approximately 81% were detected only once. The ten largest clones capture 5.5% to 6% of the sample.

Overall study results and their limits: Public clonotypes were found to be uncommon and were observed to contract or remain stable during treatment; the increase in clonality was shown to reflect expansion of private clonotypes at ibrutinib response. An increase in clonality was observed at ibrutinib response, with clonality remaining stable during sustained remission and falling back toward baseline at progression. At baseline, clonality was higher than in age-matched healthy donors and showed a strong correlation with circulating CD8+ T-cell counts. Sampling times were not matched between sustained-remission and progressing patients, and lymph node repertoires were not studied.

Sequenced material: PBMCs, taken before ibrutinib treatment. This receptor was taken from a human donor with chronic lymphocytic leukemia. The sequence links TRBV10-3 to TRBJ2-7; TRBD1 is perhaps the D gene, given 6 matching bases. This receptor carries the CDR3 CAISETGQLNEQYF. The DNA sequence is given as TGTGCCATCAGTGAGACGGGACAACTCAACGAGCAGTACTTC.